The entry that follows covers one TCR beta chain sequence. This CDR3 has 13 residues. Trimming pared 3 bases from V and 1 base from J, leaving 6 bases between. Per germline, CDR1 PRHDT and CDR2 FYEKMQ (reference sequence). Individuals drawn from approximately 26 US areas were roughly 18 to 89 years old. Measured with immunoSEQ multiplex PCR; TCRdb has only the in-frame clones, and not every one. The table shows 230,000 or so clones, with roughly 90% occurring only once. This sample is part of a study of blood T cell repertoires in COVID-19. For the study at large: Collection of acute and convalescent COVID-19 samples took place in the United States, Italy and Spain. PBMCs, B-cell-depleted T cells, or T cells provided the cDNA or gDNA that made up the material.

The source is a middle-aged woman with acute COVID-19. V usage is TRBV13 and J usage is TRBJ1-1; D perhaps matches TRBD1 (5 bases). Sequenced sample: PBMCs or T cells enriched from blood (not recorded which). The CDR3 DNA is TGTGCCAGCAGCTTGACAGAGAACACTGAAGCTTTCTTT. This sequence encodes CASSLTENTEAFF.